A selection of T cell receptor beta chains follows, all from one sample in a study of immune evolution from preneoplasia to lung adenocarcinoma. Profiling relied on immunoSEQ multiplex PCR, and the TCRdb table lists in-frame clones only, not all of them. The sample shows around 7,000 clones, 70% to 80% of them seen only once. The material sequenced was FFPE atypical adenomatous hyperplasia tissue from the lung. The receptors derive from a donor of 70 years or more with lung adenocarcinoma. Some clones in this sample may be carry-over from other donors' samples. CDR3s include the opening cysteine and the closing phenylalanine or tryptophan. A D gene is named only where the DNA matches it firmly. Expanded clones are given a class, and other clones once, few, many or no size at all.

d_call	clone_size	j_call	v_call	cdr3_aa	cdr3_nt
.	.	TRBJ2-4	TRBV30	CAWSRQAKNIQYF	TGTGCCTGGAGTAGGCAGGCCAAAAACATTCAGTACTTC
.	.	TRBJ1-2	TRBV5-1	CASSDGQPFYGYTF	TGCGCCAGCAGCGACGGACAGCCTTTCTATGGCTACACCTTC
.	large	TRBJ2-3	TRBV19	CASSRGHLTDTQYF	TGTGCCAGTAGTCGGGGACACCTCACAGATACGCAGTATTTT
TRBD1	.	TRBJ1-5	TRBV7-9	CASSSDRGRQPQHF	TGTGCCAGCAGCTCGGACAGGGGAAGACAGCCCCAGCATTTT
.	once	TRBJ1-1	TRBV5-1	CASSFQRTGAPEAFF	TGCGCCAGCAGCTTCCAGCGTACCGGGGCGCCTGAAGCTTTCTTT
.	.	TRBJ2-3	TRBV5-4	CASSSTTFSTDTQYF	TGTGCCAGCAGCTCTACTACCTTTAGCACAGATACGCAGTATTTT
TRBD1	.	TRBJ1-5	TRBV30	CAWRPTGGSQPQHF	TGTGCCTGGAGGCCTACAGGGGGCAGTCAGCCCCAGCATTTT
.	.	TRBJ2-3	TRBV5-1	CASSTLAGWKYF	TGCGCCAGCAGCACCCTCGCGGGGTGGAAGTATTTT
TRBD2	medium-sized	TRBJ2-1	TRBV25-1	CASSPSGSSYNEQFF	TGTGCCAGCAGCCCTAGCGGGAGTTCCTACAATGAGCAGTTCTTC
TRBD1	.	TRBJ2-2	TRBV30	CAWSPDRGSLNTGELFF	TGTGCCTGGAGCCCCGACAGGGGCTCTCTTAACACCGGGGAGCTGTTTTTT
.	few	TRBJ1-1	TRBV14	CASSPVGGGTEAFF	TGTGCCAGCAGTCCCGTCGGGGGGGGCACTGAAGCTTTCTTT
.	few	TRBJ1-1	TRBV19	CASSIGTSLAEAFF	TGTGCCAGTAGTATAGGGACCTCTTTGGCTGAAGCTTTCTTT
.	.	TRBJ1-4	TRBV19	CASGRDKSEKLFF	TGTGCCAGTGGCCGGGACAAAAGTGAAAAACTGTTTTTT
.	.	TRBJ2-3	TRBV5-5	CASSLVGGDTQYF	TGTGCCAGCAGCTTGGTAGGGGGAGATACGCAGTATTTT